This T cell receptor beta chain came from a study of CD8 T cells in ankylosing spondylitis. As concerns this clonotype: The antigen remains undetermined.

MiXCR was run by TCRdb on the 5' RACE reads, yielding one entry per CDR3 protein. The sample records around 330,000 distinct CDR3 sequences, roughly 12% being singletons. Broader study findings: Made up of eight highly homologous variants, a TCR beta motif appeared characteristic of ankylosing spondylitis blood.

The source of this sequence is a female donor with ankylosing spondylitis or in good health (not recorded which). Source material: blood, either unsorted or a sorted T cell fraction (not recorded which).

CDR3 nucleotides: TGTGCCAGCAGCCTAGGACTAGCGGGTCTACGGGCCAACGTCCTGACTTTC. Its translation: CASSLGLAGLRANVLTF. V usage is TRBV5-6 and J usage is TRBJ2-6, with 11 bases identical to TRBD2. The CDR3 runs to 17 residues. Germline values: CDR1 SGHDT, CDR2 YYEEEE. The V and J ends lost 4 bases and 5 bases, in that order; junction bases with no gene match: 8.